These 25 T cell receptor beta chains originate from one sample sequenced in a study of T-cell reconstitution after alpha-beta-depleted transplantation in children. During its preparation, the TCRbeta library received unique molecular identifiers. TCRdb recomputed calls from the PCR reads with MiXCR, one row per CDR3 protein. The table lists about 420,000 distinct CDR3 sequences, 11% of them singletons, with roughly 6% in the top ten. The sample was PBMCs from the stem cell graft donor, taken from the stem cell graft. These receptors all come from a human donor who donated a stem cell graft to a child with acute myeloid leukemia.

This chain connects TRBV20-1 to TRBJ1-5; 7 bases agree with TRBD1. Germline V CDR1 and CDR2: DFQATT, SNEGSKA (reference sequence). The CDR3 consists of 19 residues. J gave up 3 bases and V 2 bases, and 19 bases lay outside the gene matches. The CDR3 nucleotides are TGCAGTGCTAGATCTACCACCGAACAACAGGGGACCTACAATCAGCCCCAGCATTTT. It codes for CSARSTTEQQGTYNQPQHF.

The chain employs TRBV3-1 and TRBJ2-7, with 10 positions matching TRBD2. CDR1 and CDR2 from the germline V gene are LGHDT and YNNKEL (reference sequence). The CDR3 consists of 15 residues. J lost 4 bases, V lost 1 base, and 4 bases had no gene match. The CDR3 reads CASSQGASGRYEQYF. CDR3 DNA sequence: TGTGCCAGCAGCCAAGGGGCTAGCGGGAGATACGAGCAGTACTTC.

V and J are TRBV20-1 and TRBJ1-2; no reliable D call. The CDR3 extends over 14 amino acids. Trimming shortened V by 0 bases and J by 8 bases, and 16 bases separated the two germline ends. CDR1 DFQATT and CDR2 SNEGSKA come from the germline V gene (reference sequence). CDR3 bases: TGCAGTGCTAGAGATGGAATGGAGACAATCGGCTACACCTTC. Translation: CSARDGMETIGYTF.

This clonotype occurred a few times. This chain's CDR3 is CASRSTGNPGANVLTF. CDR3 bases: TGTGCCAGCAGATCTACAGGGAATCCTGGGGCCAACGTCCTGACTTTC. This chain connects TRBV7-2 to TRBJ2-6, with D perhaps TRBD1 (6 bases). The germline gives CDR1 SGHTA, CDR2 FQGNSA. V shed 6 bases and J shed 2 bases, with 14 bases lying between them. This CDR3 region has 16 residues.

Only a few counts were recorded for this clonotype. The rearrangement uses TRBV19 and TRBJ2-5; D might be TRBD1 or TRBD2, each matching 7 bases. From germline, CDR1 is LNHDA and CDR2 SQIVND (reference sequence). The CDR3 runs to 13 residues. Trimming took off 9 bases at V and 2 bases at J, with 13 bases between the two ends. CDR3 sequence reads: CASRGGQQETQYF. The CDR3 DNA is TGTGCCAGCAGGGGGGGGCAACAAGAGACCCAGTACTTC.

This clonotype has more than one count but fewer than ten. The chain combines TRBV12-3 or TRBV12-4 with TRBJ2-2; TRBD1 aligns across 8 bases. This CDR3 has 16 amino acids. The V gene end was trimmed by 1 base and the J gene end by 4 bases; junction bases not matched to a gene: 5. This chain's CDR3 is CASSLVPRGLTGELFF. The DNA of the CDR3 is TGTGCCAGCAGTTTAGTTCCCAGGGGGCTCACCGGGGAGCTGTTTTTT.

The chain combines TRBV5-1 with TRBJ2-7; D might be TRBD2 (6 bases). There are 13 residues in the CDR3. Per germline, CDR1 SGHRS and CDR2 YFSETQ. Trimming removed 3 bases at V and 2 bases at J, with 9 bases between. The CDR3: CASSSGGTYEQYF. The CDR3 coding sequence is TGCGCCAGCAGCTCCGGGGGTACCTACGAGCAGTACTTC.

The V call is TRBV5-6, the J call TRBJ2-3; D remains unclear. V was cut by 4 bases and J by 2 bases, with 5 bases left in between. Germline V gene data show CDR1 as SGHDT and CDR2 as YYEEEE. The CDR3 sequence is 12 residues long. The CDR3: CASSTITDTQYF. The CDR3, as DNA: TGTGCCAGCAGCACAATCACAGATACGCAGTATTTT.

The J gene is TRBJ2-5, the V gene TRBV29-1, with 8 bases fitting TRBD2. V dropped 6 bases and J dropped 4; count of bases not matched to a gene: 4. Germline CDR1 SQVTM, CDR2 ANQGSEA. This CDR3 is 12 amino acids long. In nucleotides, the CDR3 is TGCAGCGTCGACGGGGGGGCAGAGACCCAGTACTTC. It codes for CSVDGGAETQYF.

This clonotype was seen more than once but under ten times. The chain combines TRBV5-1 with TRBJ2-1; D gene ambiguous. Germline V CDR1 and CDR2: SGHRS, YFSETQ. V shed 1 base and J shed 8 bases, with 13 bases lying between them. This CDR3 comprises 14 residues. CDR3 coding DNA: TGCGCCAGCAGCTTGTTCGTCGAAATCGATGAGCAGTTCTTC. This translates into CASSLFVEIDEQFF. Full variable domain (missing parts from reference TRBV5-1 and TRBJ2-1): KAGVTQTPRYLIKTRGQQVTLSCSPISGHRSVSWYQQTPGQGLQFLFEYFSETQRNKGNFPGRFSGRQFSNSRSEMNVSTLELGDSALYLCASSLFVEIDEQFFGPGTRLTVL.

This chain uses TRBV2 with TRBJ1-6, with 10 bases that match TRBD1. The trim removed 0 bases at V and 7 bases at J, leaving 9 bases unmatched. The CDR3 contains 18 residues. Germline CDR1 is SNHLY and CDR2 is FYNNEI. The CDR3: CASSEALRQGAQNSPLHF. DNA for the CDR3: TGTGCCAGCAGTGAAGCGCTTCGACAGGGGGCTCAGAATTCACCCCTCCACTTT.

This clonotype turned up a few times. The chain combines TRBV5-1 with TRBJ2-3; 9 bases fit TRBD1. Trimming at V came to 4 bases and at J to 4 bases, leaving 4 bases not matched to a gene. Germline V CDR1 and CDR2: SGHRS, YFSETQ. CDR3 length: 14 amino acids. The DNA for the CDR3 is TGCGCCAGCAGCATCGGGACAGGGTCAGATACGCAGTATTTT. Its translation: CASSIGTGSDTQYF.

CDR3 coding DNA: TGCAGTGCTAGTGCTAGCGGGGGGTACCAAGAGACCCAGTACTTC. Residues: CSASASGGYQETQYF. This chain connects TRBV20-1 to TRBJ2-5, with TRBD2 identical over 11 bases. The V segment lost 3 bases and the J segment 0 bases; nucleotides outside the gene matches: 3. From germline, CDR1 is DFQATT and CDR2 SNEGSKA (reference sequence). CDR3 length: 15 amino acids.

This clonotype was counted a few times. The chain employs TRBV5-1 and TRBJ2-2; TRBD1 matches 7 bases. Per the germline V gene, CDR1 is SGHRS and CDR2 is YFSETQ. J was trimmed by 0 bases and V by 4 bases; bases with no gene match: 6. There are 16 residues in the CDR3. CDR3 protein: CASSLLGQANTGELFF. For the CDR3, the DNA is TGCGCCAGCAGCCTACTAGGACAGGCGAACACCGGGGAGCTGTTTTTT.

At least ten counts were recorded for this clonotype. The rearrangement links TRBV5-6 to TRBJ2-3, with 8 bases fitting TRBD1. This CDR3 has 14 amino acids. Germline assignment: CDR1 SGHDT and CDR2 YYEEEE. Trimming took 4 bases from V and 0 from J; bases not matched to a gene: 1. The chain's CDR3 is CASSRQGSTDTQYF. DNA for the CDR3: TGTGCCAGCAGCCGACAGGGGAGCACAGATACGCAGTATTTT.

Ten or more counts support this clonotype. This chain connects TRBV20-1 to TRBJ2-1; TRBD2 agrees at 13 bases. Germline loops: CDR1 DFQATT, CDR2 SNEGSKA (reference sequence). Trimming at V came to 0 bases and at J to 4 bases, leaving 6 bases not matched to a gene. The CDR3 is 17 amino acids. CDR3 sequence reads: CSARDRTSGSVYNEQFF. CDR3 bases: TGCAGTGCTAGAGATCGGACTAGCGGGAGTGTTTACAATGAGCAGTTCTTC.

In its sample, this clonotype was seen many times. V is TRBV27 and J is TRBJ1-6; D might be TRBD1 (5 bases). The length of the CDR3 is 15 residues. Trimming removed 5 bases at V and 8 bases at J, with 16 bases between. CDR1 MNHEY and CDR2 SMNVEV come from the germline V gene (reference sequence). CDR3 DNA sequence: TGTGCCAGCAGTGCGGTAACAGGCGCGGATTCACCCCTCCACTTT. Encoded protein: CASSAVTGADSPLHF.

The chain employs TRBV6-7 and TRBJ2-7; no firm D call. Being an ORF, TRBV6-7 has a function that is uncertain. V dropped 9 bases and J dropped 0 bases, with 9 bases sitting between them. This CDR3 has 12 amino acids. CDR3 sequence reads: CARSSNSYEQYF. In DNA, the CDR3 is TGTGCCAGGAGTAGTAACTCCTACGAGCAGTACTTC.

This chain connects TRBV4-1 to TRBJ1-2; D remains unclear. V lost 4 bases, J lost 5 bases, and 11 bases lay in between. The CDR3 totals 13 residues. Germline V CDR1 and CDR2: MGHRA, YSYEKL. The chain's CDR3 is CASSPQAGYGYTF. CDR3 nucleotides: TGCGCCAGCAGCCCCCAGGCTGGGTATGGCTACACCTTC.

This clonotype has at least ten counts. The genes are TRBV28 and TRBJ1-4; TRBD1 is a possible D gene (5 bases). There are 15 residues in the CDR3. Trimming cost V 8 bases and J 4 bases, with 17 bases left between them. Germline V gives CDR1 MDHEN, CDR2 SYDVKM. The CDR3 DNA reads as TGTGCCAGCGACTCCGGGGGAGAAAATAATGAAAAACTGTTTTTT. Translation gives CASDSGGENNEKLFF.

This sequence joins TRBV24-1 and TRBJ1-5, with TRBD1 as a possible D gene (6 bases). This CDR3 has 19 amino acids. CDR1 is KGHDR, CDR2 SFDVKD, per germline. The V gene lost 1 base and the J gene lost 7 bases, with 25 bases spanning the gap. CDR3 region: CATSDFGITRGARGQPQHF. Written as DNA, the CDR3 is TGTGCCACCAGTGATTTTGGGATAACACGGGGGGCGCGGGGGCAGCCCCAGCATTTT.

This clonotype came up a few times. The chain recombines TRBV12-3 or TRBV12-4 with TRBJ1-3; D uncertain. V gave up 3 bases and J gave up 3 bases, with 9 bases separating them. The CDR3 is 14 residues long. The CDR3, as DNA: TGTGCCAGCAGTTTGGGCGACAATGGAAACACCATATATTTT. It encodes CASSLGDNGNTIYF.

The genes are TRBV23-1 and TRBJ1-5; D is unclear. TRBV23-1 is recorded as an ORF, its role being uncertain. The V and J ends lost 2 bases and 2 bases respectively, with 10 bases between them. The CDR3 has 15 amino acids. As DNA, the CDR3 is TGCGCCAGCAGTCAACTGAGGAATGGCAATCAGCCCCAGCATTTT. The encoded protein is CASSQLRNGNQPQHF.

This clonotype was counted only a few times. The gene calls are TRBV18 and TRBJ2-1; 8 bases are shared with TRBD2. The CDR3 is 18 residues long. Germline assignment: CDR1 KGHSH and CDR2 LQKENI. V shed 3 bases and J 0 bases; nucleotides not matched to a gene: 10. The CDR3 loop reads CASSPDSGGQSSYNEQFF. The CDR3 DNA sequence: TGTGCCAGCTCACCTGACAGCGGGGGCCAGAGCTCCTACAATGAGCAGTTCTTC.

This clonotype was detected only a few times. The rearrangement links TRBV20-1 to TRBJ1-3; D call uncertain. This CDR3 is 13 amino acids long. Germline V lookup: CDR1 DFQATT, CDR2 SNEGSKA (reference sequence). V was shortened by 4 bases and J by 4 bases, with 11 bases between the two germline ends. This chain's CDR3 is CSAKGLGGNTIYF. The DNA of the CDR3 is TGCAGTGCTAAGGGATTGGGGGGAAACACCATATATTTT.